The TCR beta chain described here comes from a study of blood T cell repertoires in COVID-19. Study details: COVID-19 samples, acute and convalescent, were from the United States, Italy and Spain. Sources were T cells, B-cell-depleted T cells, or PBMCs; the material itself was cDNA or gDNA.

Authors' methods: Reference gene primer amplification gave estimated nucleated cell counts. The assay was immunoSEQ multiplex PCR, and TCRdb's table has in-frame clones only and misses some. The D gene and trimming were derived from the DNA, and the V and J assignments and clone size from that table. This table holds roughly 88,000 clones, 65% to 85% found once. The sequenced sample was peripheral blood. The receptor comes from a woman older than 75 with acute or convalescent COVID-19.

The CDR3 spells CASSQVGAKSYEQYF. The CDR3 DNA reads as TGTGCCAGCAGCCAGGTAGGGGCGAAGAGCTACGAGCAGTACTTC. This chain links TRBV9 with TRBJ2-7; TRBD1 might be the D (5 bases). This CDR3 spans 15 amino acids. The germline CDR1 and CDR2 sequences are SGDLS and YYNGEE. The V end lost 4 bases, the J end lost 3 bases, and 17 bases lay between the germline ends. Full variable domain (outside the CDR3, taken from reference TRBV9 and TRBJ2-7): DSGVTQTPKHLITATGQRVTLRCSPRSGDLSVYWYQQSLDQGLQFLIQYYNGEERAKGNILERFSAQQFPDLHSELNLSSLELGDSALYFCASSQVGAKSYEQYFGPGTRLTVT.